The clone carrying this T cell receptor beta chain was observed a handful of times. The second PCR ran about 6 to 12 cycles with a sample-barcoded 5' primer and J-beta primers. TCRdb itself ran the 5' RACE reads through MiXCR, one entry per CDR3 protein. Of around 650,000 distinct CDR3 sequences listed, about 30% are singletons. This entry belongs to a study of blood T cells in healthy people across ages. This TCR came from a woman over 75 in good health. Sequencing was done on a sample of blood.

The CDR3 nucleotides are TGTGCCAGCAGCTTAGGTCTTCCCGGGTCTGGCTCTGGAAACACCATATATTTT. Encoded protein: CASSLGLPGSGSGNTIYF. The V and J genes are TRBV7-6 and TRBJ1-3, with unresolved D. Germline values: CDR1 SGHVS, CDR2 FNYEAQ. The V gene lost 1 base and the J gene lost 0 bases, with 16 bases spanning the gap. This CDR3 spans 18 amino acids.